Presented here are 8 T cell receptor beta chains from one specimen sequenced in a study of molecular identifiers for immune sequencing clone quantification. TCRdb re-derived calls from the PCR reads in MiXCR, one entry per CDR3 protein. The sample yields 30,000 to 45,000 distinct CDR3 sequences, approximately 17% seen once. Sequencing was carried out using naive CD8+ T cells from blood, with Jurkat cell RNA spiked in. Subset denoted: FACS-sorted CD8+CD4-CCR7+CD45RA+ naive T cells. Receptors originate from a human donor in good health. Some libraries in this study had Jurkat cell RNA spiked in.

A few counts support this clonotype. The rearrangement links TRBV12-5 to TRBJ2-7; D call uncertain. Between the trimmed V and J ends, which lost 6 bases and 3 bases, there was a span of 9 bases. This CDR3 contains 12 residues. Germline values: CDR1 LGHNT, CDR2 FRNRAP. The CDR3 reads CASGDGSYEQYF. The CDR3 DNA is TGTGCTAGTGGGGACGGAAGCTACGAGCAGTACTTC.

This clonotype was recorded many times. This sequence joins TRBV15 and TRBJ2-2, with D possibly TRBD1 on 6 matching bases. The CDR3 is made up of 15 amino acids. Germline V gene data show CDR1 as LNHNV and CDR2 as YYDKDF (reference sequence). Trimming cost V 8 bases and J 3 bases, with 16 bases left between them. The CDR3 nucleotides read TGTGCCACCCGTCCGGACCCAGGGGACACCGGGGAGCTGTTTTTT. As protein: CATRPDPGDTGELFF.

The chain has TRBV2 and TRBJ2-5; a possible D gene is TRBD1 (6 bases). The germline CDR1 and CDR2 sequences are SNHLY and FYNNEI. V lost 5 bases and J 1 base, leaving 11 bases between the germline ends. This CDR3 has 14 amino acids. The CDR3 coding sequence is TGTGCCAGCAGTTTAGGACAGCTCCAAGAGACCCAGTACTTC. Translated, it gives CASSLGQLQETQYF.

Note on this clonotype: This could be a read error, since a much larger clone is one nucleotide away. This chain joins TRBV10-2 and TRBJ2-2, with D perhaps matching TRBD2 (5 bases). CDR1 and CDR2 from the germline V gene are WSHSY and SAAADI. This CDR3 comprises 11 residues. The CDR3 nucleotides read TGCGCCAGCAGTTGGGTCGGGGAGCTGTATTTT. It is translated as CASSWVGELYF.

The gene calls are TRBV29-1 and TRBJ2-2; the D is unclear. The CDR3 covers 12 residues. V dropped 7 bases and J dropped 6 bases, with 12 bases sitting between them. CDR1 is SQVTM, CDR2 ANQGSEA, per germline. The chain's CDR3 is CSARIPPGELFF. The CDR3 coding sequence is TGCAGCGCCCGAATCCCTCCCGGGGAGCTGTTTTTT.

This clonotype was counted at least ten times. The CDR3 protein is CASSLGAGSYEQYF. The CDR3 DNA reads as TGTGCCAGCAGTTTAGGGGCAGGGTCCTACGAGCAGTACTTC. The gene calls are TRBV12-3 or TRBV12-4 and TRBJ2-7; D perhaps matches TRBD1 (5 bases). V was clipped by 1 base and J by 1 base, with 8 bases between them. This CDR3 contains 14 residues.

The CDR3 DNA sequence: TGCAGTGCTAGCAGGGAGGGGCTCTCCTACGAGCAGTACTTC. This sequence encodes CSASREGLSYEQYF. V and J are TRBV20-1 and TRBJ2-7; 7 bases match TRBD2. Looked up from germline, CDR1 is DFQATT and CDR2 is SNEGSKA (reference sequence). The CDR3 covers 14 residues. V lost 3 bases, J lost 0 bases, and 5 bases stayed unmatched.

This clonotype came up a few times. A read error may be the cause here, since a much bigger clone is one base away. CDR3 sequence: CASRTIVGAWGNQPQHF. Written as DNA, the CDR3 is TGTGCCAGCAGGACAATCGTAGGGGCATGGGGCAATCAGCCCCAGCATTTT. This chain joins TRBV28 and TRBJ1-5; the D gene is possibly TRBD1 (5 bases). CDR1 and CDR2 from the germline V gene are MDHEN and SYDVKM. The CDR3 is 17 residues long. The V gene lost 6 bases and the J gene lost 2 bases, with 20 bases spanning the gap.